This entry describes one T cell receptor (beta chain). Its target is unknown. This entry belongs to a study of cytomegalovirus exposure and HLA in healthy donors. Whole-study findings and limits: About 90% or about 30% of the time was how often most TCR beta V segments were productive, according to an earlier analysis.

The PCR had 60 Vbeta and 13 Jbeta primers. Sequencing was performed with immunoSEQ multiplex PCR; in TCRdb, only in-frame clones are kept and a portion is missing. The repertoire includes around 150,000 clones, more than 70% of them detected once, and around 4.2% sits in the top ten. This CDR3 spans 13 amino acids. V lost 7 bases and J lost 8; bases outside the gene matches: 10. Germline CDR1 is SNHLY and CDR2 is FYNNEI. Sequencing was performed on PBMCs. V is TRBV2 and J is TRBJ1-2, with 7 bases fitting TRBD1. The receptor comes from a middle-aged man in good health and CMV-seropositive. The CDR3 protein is CASTGGGGGGYTF. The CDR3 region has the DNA TGTGCCAGCACCGGAGGAGGGGGCGGCGGCTACACCTTC. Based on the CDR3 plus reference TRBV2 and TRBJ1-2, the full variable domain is EPEVTQTPSHQVTQMGQEVILRCVPISNHLYFYWYRQILGQKVEFLVSFYNNEISEKSEIFDDQFSVERPDGSNFTLKIRSTKLEDSAMYFCASTGGGGGGYTFGSGTRLTVV.